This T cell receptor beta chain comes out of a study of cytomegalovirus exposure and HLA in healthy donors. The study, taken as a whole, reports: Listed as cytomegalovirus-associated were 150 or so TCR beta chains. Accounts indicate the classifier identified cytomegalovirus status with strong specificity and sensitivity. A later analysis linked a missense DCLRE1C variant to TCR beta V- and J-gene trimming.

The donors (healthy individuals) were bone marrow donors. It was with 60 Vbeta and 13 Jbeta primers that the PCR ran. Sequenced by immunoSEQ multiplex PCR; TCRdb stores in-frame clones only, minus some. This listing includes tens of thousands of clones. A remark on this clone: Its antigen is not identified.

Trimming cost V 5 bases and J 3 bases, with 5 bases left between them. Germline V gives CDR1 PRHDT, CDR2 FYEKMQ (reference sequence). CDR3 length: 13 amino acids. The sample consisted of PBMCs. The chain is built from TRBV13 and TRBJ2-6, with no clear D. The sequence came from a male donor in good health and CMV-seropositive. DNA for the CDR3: TGTGCCAGCAGCCCCAGTGGGGCCAACGTCCTGACTTTC. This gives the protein CASSPSGANVLTF.